One sample yielded the 26 T cell receptor beta chains listed below, sequenced in a study of T cell responses to AZD1222 COVID-19 vaccine. TCRdb keeps only in-frame clones here, not all; method: immunoSEQ multiplex PCR. Of some 150,000 clones listed, approximately 88% were seen once; the top ten hold under 5.5%. This specimen was peripheral blood, taken 28 days after the second dose of the MenACWY control vaccine. These receptors all stem from an adult who received the MenACWY meningococcal vaccine as a control.

The CDR3 DNA reads TGTGCCAGCAGTGAAGAGCAGGTGAACACTGAAGCTTTCTTT. This codes for CASSEEQVNTEAFF. The chain recombines TRBV2 with TRBJ1-1; D is undetermined. CDR1 and CDR2 from the germline V gene are SNHLY and FYNNEI. The germline V and J ends were trimmed by 1 base and 0 bases, with 6 bases remaining between them. CDR3 length: 14 amino acids.

The V and J genes are TRBV6-5 and TRBJ1-1; D gene ambiguous. Deletions cut 5 bases from V and 8 bases from J, with 9 bases between. The CDR3 extends over 11 amino acids. CDR1 is MNHEY and CDR2 is SVGAGI in the germline V gene. CDR3 bases: TGTGCCAGCAGTACTCGGATCGAAGCTTTCTTT. Its protein product is CASSTRIEAFF.

This rearrangement joins TRBV7-9 to TRBJ2-3; D is perhaps TRBD2 (6 bases). Trimming pared 0 bases from V and 6 bases from J, leaving 13 bases between. CDR1 and CDR2 from the germline V gene are SEHNR and FQNEAQ (reference sequence). The CDR3 extends over 15 amino acids. Written as DNA, the CDR3 is TGTGCCAGCAGCTTAGCTAGCGGAGCCACCGATACGCAGTATTTT. Amino acid sequence: CASSLASGATDTQYF.

The chain carries TRBV5-8 and TRBJ1-5; D is unclear. Trimming pared 4 bases from V and 2 bases from J, leaving 10 bases between. CDR3 length: 14 amino acids. Germline lookup yields CDR1 SGHTS and CDR2 YDEGEE. The CDR3: CASSRKVGNQPQHF. CDR3 coding DNA: TGTGCCAGCAGCCGTAAAGTAGGCAATCAGCCCCAGCATTTT.

This clone was detected once. The chain combines TRBV28 with TRBJ1-4; TRBD1 is a possible D gene (6 bases). Trimming pared 2 bases from V and 5 bases from J, leaving 12 bases between. This CDR3 is built from 15 residues. Looked up from germline, CDR1 is MDHEN and CDR2 is SYDVKM. CDR3 sequence reads: CASSLGGTRNEKLFF. DNA for the CDR3: TGTGCCAGCAGTTTAGGCGGGACAAGAAATGAAAAACTGTTTTTT.

The chain couples TRBV5-1 to TRBJ1-2, with 7 bases that match TRBD1. Trimming at V came to 3 bases and at J to 4 bases, leaving 12 bases not matched to a gene. The CDR3 is 16 residues long. Germline-derived CDR1 and CDR2 are SGHRS and YFSETQ. CDR3 coding DNA: TGCGCCAGCAGCTCTGGTTGGTCCGGGACAGCCTATGGCTACACCTTC. Encoded protein: CASSSGWSGTAYGYTF.

The chain couples TRBV7-3 to TRBJ1-1; D is uncertain. The CDR3 runs to 13 residues. Germline-derived CDR1 and CDR2 are SGHTA and FQGTGA. With 4 bases removed from V and 4 bases from J, the gap between germline ends came to 10 bases. CDR3 protein: CASSSTWGTEAFF. CDR3 coding DNA: TGTGCCAGCAGCTCGACCTGGGGCACTGAAGCTTTCTTT.

V is TRBV18 and J is TRBJ2-1, with D possibly TRBD2 on 6 matching bases. The germline gives CDR1 KGHSH, CDR2 LQKENI. V was shortened by 3 bases and J by 1 base, with 19 bases between the two germline ends. This CDR3 region has 18 residues. This CDR3 is CASSPSLAGEASYNEQFF. CDR3 nucleotides: TGTGCCAGCTCACCTTCACTAGCAGGAGAAGCGTCCTACAATGAGCAGTTCTTC. Combining the CDR3 with reference TRBV18 and TRBJ2-1 gives the whole variable domain NAGVMQNPRHLVRRRGQEARLRCSPMKGHSHVYWYRQLPEEGLKFMVYLQKENIIDESGMPKERFSAEFPKEGPSILRIQQVVRGDSAAYFCASSPSLAGEASYNEQFFGPGTRLTVL.

The chain recombines TRBV4-2 with TRBJ1-1; D is ambiguous. Deletions cut 4 bases from V and 0 bases from J, with 9 bases between. CDR3 length: 14 amino acids. Looked up from germline, CDR1 is LGHNA and CDR2 is YNFKEQ. The CDR3 here is CASSLAFLNTEAFF. CDR3 nucleotides: TGTGCCAGCAGCCTTGCCTTTTTGAACACTGAAGCTTTCTTT.

The rearrangement joins TRBV6-2 or TRBV6-3 to TRBJ1-2, with D maybe TRBD1 (6 bases). The ends were cut back, 7 bases at V and 7 bases at J, with 16 bases in the middle. The V gene's germline CDR1 is MNHEY and CDR2 SVGEGT. The CDR3 extends over 13 amino acids. CDR3 DNA sequence: TGTGCCAGCAACCCCGACAGGCGGCGTGGCTACACCTTC. Encoded protein: CASNPDRRRGYTF.

The chain uses TRBV14 and TRBJ2-1, with 13 bases lining up with TRBD2. The CDR3 has 16 amino acids. The junction had 8 bases not matched to a gene; V was cut back by 5 bases and J by 7 bases. Germline V gene data show CDR1 as SGHDN and CDR2 as FVKESK. The CDR3 is CASSSTSGGAGNEQFF. CDR3 DNA sequence: TGTGCCAGCAGCTCCACTAGCGGGGGGGCCGGGAATGAGCAGTTCTTC.

V and J are TRBV9 and TRBJ2-5; D is perhaps TRBD1 (6 bases). CDR3 length: 14 amino acids. V lost 0 bases to trimming and J lost 2 bases, with 8 bases between them. The germline CDR1 and CDR2 sequences are SGDLS and YYNGEE. The CDR3 coding sequence is TGTGCCAGCAGCGTAGGGACAGTTCAAGAGACCCAGTACTTC. Protein: CASSVGTVQETQYF.

The rearrangement uses TRBV5-6 and TRBJ2-7; 11 nucleotides match TRBD1. V was pared by 3 bases and J by 3 bases, with 2 bases of the junction left unmatched. Germline V gene lookup returns CDR1 SGHDT and CDR2 YYEEEE. The CDR3 loop spans 14 amino acids. CDR3: CASSWTGGDYEQYF. The CDR3 nucleotides read TGTGCCAGCAGCTGGACAGGGGGCGACTACGAGCAGTACTTC. Looking up the rest from reference TRBV5-6 and TRBJ2-7 gives the full variable domain: DAGVTQSPTHLIKTRGQQVTLRCSPKSGHDTVSWYQQALGQGPQFIFQYYEEEERQRGNFPDRFSGHQFPNYSSELNVNALLLGDSALYLCASSWTGGDYEQYFGPGTRLTVT.

In its sample, this clone was seen a few times. This sequence joins TRBV7-9 and TRBJ2-7; tentative D call: TRBD1 (6 bases). CDR3 length: 14 residues. Germline V lookup: CDR1 SEHNR, CDR2 FQNEAQ (reference sequence). Trimming removed 5 bases from V and 3 bases from J, with 14 bases in between. CDR3 residues: CASSDKQGDYEQYF. CDR3 nucleotide sequence: TGTGCCAGCAGCGACAAACAGGGTGACTACGAGCAGTACTTC.

This chain's CDR3 is CASSDQRGGSYGYTF. In nucleotides, the CDR3 is TGTGCCAGCAGCGATCAGAGAGGGGGCAGCTATGGCTACACCTTC. This sequence joins TRBV9 and TRBJ1-2; 7 nucleotides align to TRBD1. From germline, CDR1 is SGDLS and CDR2 YYNGEE. This CDR3 contains 15 residues. V lost 3 bases, J lost 4 bases, and 9 bases stayed unmatched.

This rearrangement joins TRBV24-1 to TRBJ2-3; a possible D gene is TRBD2 (6 bases). CDR3 length equals 16 residues. The germline V gene encodes CDR1 KGHDR and CDR2 SFDVKD. V gave up 7 bases and J gave up 5 bases, with 21 bases separating them. The CDR3 here is CATSKSSANTGDTQYF. DNA of the CDR3: TGTGCCACCAGCAAATCTAGCGCAAATACGGGAGATACGCAGTATTTT.

V is TRBV11-3 and J is TRBJ2-2; 8 nucleotides align to TRBD2. The germline CDR1 and CDR2 sequences are SGHNT and YENEEA. J lost 4 bases, V lost 4 bases, and 8 bases had no gene match. CDR3 length: 16 residues. The CDR3 DNA follows: TGTGCCAGCAGCTCCTTAACGGGGGGGGTCACCGGGGAGCTGTTTTTT. Protein: CASSSLTGGVTGELFF.

The chain's CDR3 is CASSLRDTAYNSPLHF. The CDR3 DNA is TGTGCCAGCAGTTTACGGGACACGGCTTATAATTCACCCCTCCACTTT. The chain employs TRBV5-5 and TRBJ1-6; a possible D gene is TRBD1 (6 bases). The V gene's germline CDR1 is SGHKS and CDR2 YYEKEE (reference sequence). V dropped 5 bases and J dropped 4 bases, with 16 bases sitting between them. The CDR3 sequence is 16 residues long.

CDR3 DNA: TGTGCCAGCAGCAGGACAGGGGGCAGCCAGCCCCAGCATTTT. It is translated as CASSRTGGSQPQHF. The chain has TRBV9 and TRBJ1-5, with 11 bases aligning to TRBD1. Germline V gene lookup returns CDR1 SGDLS and CDR2 YYNGEE. V shed 4 bases, J shed 7 bases, and the junction held 4 bases outside the gene matches. The CDR3 has 14 amino acids.

The sample holds one count of this clone. V is TRBV4-2 and J is TRBJ1-5; the D is unclear. The CDR3 length is 14 residues. Germline V gives CDR1 LGHNA, CDR2 YNFKEQ. The V end lost 1 base, the J end lost 6 bases, and 10 bases lay between the germline ends. The CDR3 sequence is CASSQGQLGQPQHF. The CDR3 nucleotides are TGTGCCAGCAGCCAAGGGCAGCTAGGTCAGCCCCAGCATTTT.

V is TRBV18 and J is TRBJ2-7; D is possibly TRBD1 (6 bases). Between the trimmed V and J ends, which lost 4 bases and 0 bases, there was a span of 10 bases. From germline, CDR1 is KGHSH and CDR2 LQKENI. The CDR3 has 14 amino acids. In nucleotides, the CDR3 is TGTGCCAGCTCACGGACAGCGAGCTCCTACGAGCAGTACTTC. The encoded protein is CASSRTASSYEQYF. Complete variable domain (other parts from reference TRBV18 and TRBJ2-7): NAGVMQNPRHLVRRRGQEARLRCSPMKGHSHVYWYRQLPEEGLKFMVYLQKENIIDESGMPKERFSAEFPKEGPSILRIQQVVRGDSAAYFCASSRTASSYEQYFGPGTRLTVT.

This clone showed up just once. This chain uses TRBV7-9 with TRBJ2-7, with no clear D. Germline V gene data show CDR1 as SEHNR and CDR2 as FQNEAQ (reference sequence). V lost 2 bases and J lost 0, with 8 bases in between. This CDR3 is built from 14 residues. This CDR3 reads CASSLSFDSYEQYF. CDR3 in DNA: TGTGCCAGCAGCTTATCCTTCGACTCCTACGAGCAGTACTTC.

The J gene is TRBJ2-1, the V gene TRBV30; D is uncertain. Trimming pared 1 base from V and 4 bases from J, leaving 11 bases between. CDR3 length: 14 amino acids. The V gene's germline CDR1 is GTSNPN and CDR2 SVGIG (reference sequence). The CDR3 region has the DNA TGTGCCTGGAGTGATTTTACCGGGTACAATGAGCAGTTCTTC. Amino acids: CAWSDFTGYNEQFF.

This clone was observed once. This chain joins TRBV9 and TRBJ1-3; 11 nucleotides line up with TRBD1. CDR3 size: 16 residues. The germline V gene has CDR1 SGDLS and CDR2 YYNGEE. J gave up 2 bases and V 5 bases, and 6 bases lay outside the gene matches. The CDR3: CASSDMGQGAGNTIYF. The CDR3 DNA follows: TGTGCCAGCAGTGACATGGGACAGGGGGCTGGAAACACCATATATTTT.

The genes are TRBV2 and TRBJ2-5, with D unresolved. Deletions cut 4 bases from V and 7 bases from J, with 19 bases between. Germline lookup yields CDR1 SNHLY and CDR2 FYNNEI. The CDR3 totals 15 residues. The CDR3 bases are TGTGCCAGCAGTGGGGCCGTGTCAATTTTGGGGACCCAGTACTTC. It yields the protein CASSGAVSILGTQYF.

The J gene is TRBJ1-6, the V gene TRBV5-8, with D unresolved. Germline CDR1 and CDR2: SGHTS and YDEGEE. The CDR3 consists of 14 residues. The ends were cut back, 7 bases at V and 0 bases at J, with 8 bases in the middle. CDR3 in amino acids: CASGHSSYNSPLHF. Here the CDR3 DNA reads TGTGCCAGCGGTCACAGCTCCTATAATTCACCCCTCCACTTT.